The entry below gives a single T cell receptor beta chain sequence along with its context. What it recognizes is unknown. The CDR3 consists of 13 residues. V gave up 7 bases and J gave up 7 bases; unmatched junction bases: 9. The germline gives CDR1 MNHEY, CDR2 SVGAGI. Primed by a sample-barcoded 5' primer and a J-beta primer mix, a second PCR proceeded for 7 to 11 cycles. No fewer than 3 million CDR3-containing paired-end reads came from each sample. TCRdb re-derived calls from the 5' RACE reads in MiXCR, one entry per CDR3 protein. This repertoire shows around 940,000 distinct CDR3 sequences, 51% found once; its top ten account for around 21%. This specimen belongs to a study of blood T cells in healthy people across ages. Overall study findings and caveats: Per million T cells, TCR beta diversity dropped roughly linearly as age increased. Lack of knowledge of donor CMV status possibly confounded expanded clonotype changes.

This sequence joins TRBV6-5 and TRBJ1-1; 7 positions match TRBD1. The sequence derives from an older woman in good health. Sequencing was done on a sample of blood. The CDR3, as DNA: TGTGCCAGCACGTTGCGGCAGGGGGGTGAAGCTTTCTTT. Protein product: CASTLRQGGEAFF.